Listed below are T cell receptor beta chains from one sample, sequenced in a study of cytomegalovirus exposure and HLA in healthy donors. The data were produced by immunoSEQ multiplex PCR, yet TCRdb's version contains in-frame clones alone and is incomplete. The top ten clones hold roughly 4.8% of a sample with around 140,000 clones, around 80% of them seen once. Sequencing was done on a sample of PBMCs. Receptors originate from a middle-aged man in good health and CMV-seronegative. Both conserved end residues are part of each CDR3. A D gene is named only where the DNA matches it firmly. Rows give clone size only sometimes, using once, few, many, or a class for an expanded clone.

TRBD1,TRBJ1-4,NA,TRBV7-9,CASSLRQGTNEKLFF,TGTGCCAGCAGCCTCCGACAGGGGACTAATGAAAAACTGTTTTTT
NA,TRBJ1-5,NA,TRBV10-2,CASSESNLPNQPQHF,TGCGCCAGCAGTGAGTCTAACTTACCCAATCAGCCCCAGCATTTT
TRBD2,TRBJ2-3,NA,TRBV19,CASRQRGSTDTQYF,TGTGCCAGTAGACAGCGGGGGAGCACAGATACGCAGTATTTT
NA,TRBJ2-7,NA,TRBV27,CASSMSSGYEQYF,TGTGCCAGCAGTATGTCGAGCGGCTACGAGCAGTACTTC
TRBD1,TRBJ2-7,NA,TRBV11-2,CASDRDRAYEQYF,TGTGCCAGCGATAGGGACAGGGCCTACGAGCAGTACTTC
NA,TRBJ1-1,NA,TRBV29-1,CSVRAGSTEAFF,TGCAGCGTGCGAGCGGGCTCGACTGAAGCTTTCTTT
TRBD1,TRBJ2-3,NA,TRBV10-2,CASSPDRGPTDTQYF,TGCGCCAGCAGCCCTGACAGGGGGCCGACAGATACGCAGTATTTT
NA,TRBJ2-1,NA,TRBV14,CASSQDSGGRDEQFF,TGTGCCAGCAGCCAAGATTCCGGGGGGCGGGATGAGCAGTTCTTC
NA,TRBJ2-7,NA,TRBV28,CAGRRQAHYEQYF,TGTGCCGGCCGGCGACAGGCGCATTACGAGCAGTACTTC
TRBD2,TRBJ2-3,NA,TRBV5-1,CASSLRTSGGSPDTQYF,TGCGCCAGCAGCTTGAGGACTAGCGGGGGGTCCCCAGATACGCAGTATTTT
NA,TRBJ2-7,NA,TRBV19,CASSIGGFAYEQYF,TGTGCCAGTAGTATTGGGGGGTTTGCCTACGAGCAGTACTTC
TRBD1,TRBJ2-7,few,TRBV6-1,CASSGQGGTYEQYF,TGTGCCAGCAGCGGACAGGGAGGAACCTACGAGCAGTACTTC
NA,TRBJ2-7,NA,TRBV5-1,CASSLIPGAYEQYF,TGCGCCAGCAGCTTGATCCCGGGTGCCTACGAGCAGTACTTC
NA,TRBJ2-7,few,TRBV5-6,CASSLVLGEVSSGEQYF,TGTGCCAGCAGCTTGGTTCTAGGGGAAGTCTCGTCCGGTGAGCAGTACTTC